One sample yielded the 20 T cell receptor beta chains listed below, sequenced in a study of sequential checkpoint blockade in melanoma. Treatment described: randomized to nivolumab then ipilimumab (arm A) or the reverse (arm B). Generated by immunoSEQ multiplex PCR, the TCRdb table keeps only in-frame clones and is missing some. Seen here are 9,900 or so clones, about 27% observed once, and the top ten hold roughly a quarter. The material sequenced was tumor tissue (inferred from file names), taken from a patient given nivolumab and ipilimumab in sequence. Receptor source: a human donor with melanoma.

This chain joins TRBV15 and TRBJ1-5; 7 nucleotides agree with TRBD1. The CDR3 is 16 residues long. Unmatched junction bases numbered 7, after V lost 0 bases and J lost 5 bases. Germline CDR1 and CDR2: LNHNV and YYDKDF (reference sequence). This chain's CDR3 is CATSRDRGQFHQPQHF. In nucleotides, the CDR3 is TGTGCCACCAGCAGAGATCGGGGACAGTTCCATCAGCCCCAGCATTTT.

The chain's CDR3 is CASRGSSGSQETQYF. CDR3 sequence (DNA): TGCGCCAGCAGGGGGTCTAGCGGGAGCCAAGAGACCCAGTACTTC. The chain uses TRBV5-1 and TRBJ2-5, with 10 bases identical to TRBD2. Unmatched junction bases numbered 5, after V lost 5 bases and J lost 1 base. The germline V gene encodes CDR1 SGHRS and CDR2 YFSETQ. CDR3 length: 15 amino acids.

The chain couples TRBV11-3 to TRBJ2-3; D gene ambiguous. The V end lost 2 bases, the J end lost 0 bases, and 15 bases lay between the germline ends. The CDR3 contains 17 residues. Germline CDR1 is SGHNT and CDR2 is YENEEA. The CDR3 here is CASSLRRRVASTDTQYF. CDR3 sequence (DNA): TGTGCCAGCAGCTTACGGAGACGAGTGGCGAGCACAGATACGCAGTATTTT.

Only a few counts were recorded for this clone. This chain links TRBV1 with TRBJ1-5; TRBD1, the table's D call, lacks a check against the DNA. TRBV1 is classified as a pseudogene. The CDR3 sequence is 17 residues long. CDR3 protein: CASRRDPQGNSNQPQHF. In DNA, the CDR3 is TGCGCCAGCAGACGCGACCCACAGGGAAATAGCAATCAGCCCCAGCATTTT.

This clone was counted between two and nine times. The gene calls are TRBV18 and TRBJ1-1, with 8 nucleotides matching TRBD1. V dropped 5 bases and J dropped 3; count of bases not matched to a gene: 2. Germline V gene lookup returns CDR1 KGHSH and CDR2 LQKENI. This CDR3 contains 13 residues. The CDR3 protein is CASSGGQDTEAFF. In DNA form, the CDR3 reads TGTGCCAGCTCAGGGGGACAGGACACTGAAGCTTTCTTT.

This chain connects TRBV28 to TRBJ2-7; D call uncertain. CDR1 and CDR2 (germline): MDHEN, SYDVKM. V shed 5 bases and J shed 4 bases, with 18 bases lying between them. This CDR3 has 15 amino acids. CDR3 nucleotide sequence: TGTGCCAGCAGTGGGTCGGCAGGTATAGTGTACGAGCAGTACTTC. Encoded protein: CASSGSAGIVYEQYF.

This clone has a count of ten or more. The genes are TRBV7-1 and TRBJ1-6, with 10 bases lining up with TRBD1. TRBV7-1 carries the ORF label, with uncertain function. CDR3 length: 13 residues. V trimming: 5 bases; J trimming: 9 bases; junction bases outside the gene matches: 1. CDR3 amino acids: CASSGDRGSPLHF. In nucleotides, the CDR3 is TGTGCCAGCAGCGGGGACAGGGGTTCACCCCTCCACTTT.

The chain joins TRBV29-1 to TRBJ1-4, with D uncertain. The V gene lost 5 bases and the J gene lost 0 bases, with 7 bases spanning the gap. Germline-derived CDR1 and CDR2 are SQVTM and ANQGSEA. This CDR3 has 13 amino acids. The CDR3 is CSVSGTTNEKLFF. CDR3 coding DNA: TGCAGCGTTTCCGGGACAACTAATGAAAAACTGTTTTTT.

The chain employs TRBV30 and TRBJ2-1; 8 bases are a match to TRBD1. Germline assignment: CDR1 GTSNPN and CDR2 SVGIG (reference sequence). CDR3 length: 16 residues. V dropped 1 base and J dropped 6; count of bases not matched to a gene: 11. This CDR3 reads CAWSGGPGQVRNEQFF. In nucleotides, the CDR3 is TGTGCCTGGAGTGGGGGACCGGGACAGGTTCGCAATGAGCAGTTCTTC. Looking up the rest from reference TRBV30 and TRBJ2-1 gives the full variable domain: SQTIHQWPATLVQPVGSPLSLECTVEGTSNPNLYWYRQAAGRGLQLLFYSVGIGQISSEVPQNLSASRPQDRQFILSSKKLLLSDSGFYLCAWSGGPGQVRNEQFFGPGTRLTVL.

This clone was found a few times. The chain couples TRBV14 to TRBJ2-3; no clear D gene. The CDR3 covers 13 residues. CDR1 is SGHDN, CDR2 FVKESK, per germline. Trimming removed 0 bases from V and 5 bases from J, with 6 bases in between. In DNA form, the CDR3 reads TGTGCCAGCAGCCAAGAATGGATAGATACGCAGTATTTT. Its protein is CASSQEWIDTQYF.

The chain joins TRBV5-1 to TRBJ1-6, with no clear D. Germline V gene lookup returns CDR1 SGHRS and CDR2 YFSETQ. The CDR3 has 15 residues. V lost 0 bases and J lost 10, with 14 bases in between. The CDR3: CASSLGFGGNSPLHF. DNA of the CDR3: TGCGCCAGCAGCTTGGGGTTCGGAGGGAACTCACCCCTCCACTTT.

The V and J genes are TRBV6-8 and TRBJ2-7, with 9 bases identical to TRBD1. Germline V gives CDR1 MNHGY, CDR2 SAAAGT. CDR3 size: 16 residues. V gave up 2 bases and J gave up 12 bases; unmatched junction bases: 17. CDR3 coding DNA: TGTGCCAGCAGTTACCGGGAACCGGGACAGGGCCTTAATCTGTACTTC. This translates into CASSYREPGQGLNLYF.

This clone was detected a few times. J is TRBJ1-1 and V is TRBV19, with D uncertain. V was shortened by 4 bases and J by 10 bases, with 16 bases between the two germline ends. The CDR3 is 13 residues long. Germline CDR1 is LNHDA and CDR2 is SQIVND (reference sequence). This CDR3 is CASSTTTTEGAFF. DNA of the CDR3: TGTGCCAGTAGTACAACCACAACAGAGGGAGCTTTCTTT.

The chain is built from TRBV14 and TRBJ2-6; D not resolved. There are 13 residues in the CDR3. Trimming cost V 1 base and J 3 bases, with 1 base left between them. Germline-derived CDR1 and CDR2 are SGHDN and FVKESK. The CDR3 is CASSQGGANVLTF. In DNA form, the CDR3 reads TGTGCCAGCAGCCAAGGTGGGGCCAACGTCCTGACTTTC.

This clone has a handful of counts. The chain joins TRBV9 to TRBJ1-1; 9 nucleotides match TRBD1. The V gene's germline CDR1 is SGDLS and CDR2 YYNGEE. This CDR3 region has 15 residues. J gave up 0 bases and V 4 bases, and 4 bases lay outside the gene matches. The CDR3 bases are TGTGCCAGCAGCCCTCGGACAGGGGTGAACACTGAAGCTTTCTTT. Its protein is CASSPRTGVNTEAFF.

The rearrangement joins TRBV11-3 to TRBJ1-4; possibly TRBD1 for D (5 bases). Trimming removed 5 bases from V and 7 bases from J, with 17 bases in between. Germline-derived CDR1 and CDR2 are SGHNT and YENEEA. This CDR3 spans 15 amino acids. This CDR3 reads CASSPLTVVAEKLFF. The CDR3 DNA reads as TGTGCCAGCAGCCCCCTGACAGTGGTGGCTGAAAAACTGTTTTTT.

This clone showed up just a few times. The chain is built from TRBV5-1 and TRBJ2-3, with D tentatively TRBD1 (5 bases). The germline CDR1 and CDR2 sequences are SGHRS and YFSETQ. Trimming left V 0 bases short and J 2 bases short, with 13 bases between. The CDR3 loop spans 16 amino acids. Here the CDR3 DNA reads TGCGCCAGCAGCTTGGATGGACACCTAACCACAGATACGCAGTATTTT. It codes for CASSLDGHLTTDTQYF. The full variable domain, its missing parts supplied by reference TRBV5-1 and TRBJ2-3, is KAGVTQTPRYLIKTRGQQVTLSCSPISGHRSVSWYQQTPGQGLQFLFEYFSETQRNKGNFPGRFSGRQFSNSRSEMNVSTLELGDSALYLCASSLDGHLTTDTQYFGPGTRLTVL.

This clone was observed a handful of times. J is TRBJ1-1 and V is TRBV6-8; possible D gene TRBD1, 5 bases. The ends were cut back, 7 bases at V and 4 bases at J, with 22 bases in the middle. CDR1 and CDR2 from the germline V gene are MNHGY and SAAAGT. This CDR3 spans 16 amino acids. The CDR3 region is CASMRREGIRVTEAFF. The CDR3, as DNA: TGTGCCAGCATGAGAAGGGAGGGGATCAGGGTCACTGAAGCTTTCTTT.

V is TRBV10-3 and J is TRBJ1-2, with 9 positions matching TRBD1. This CDR3 is 14 amino acids long. Germline values: CDR1 ENHRY, CDR2 SYGVKD. The ends lost 2 bases at V and 4 bases at J; junction bases unmatched: 2. The CDR3 region has the DNA TGTGCCATCAGTGAGATGACAGGGGGCTATGGCTACACCTTC. Protein: CAISEMTGGYGYTF.

This chain joins TRBV4-1 and TRBJ2-2; 7 bases agree with TRBD1. CDR1 is MGHRA and CDR2 is YSYEKL in the germline V gene. CDR3 length: 14 amino acids. V lost 8 bases, J lost 2 bases, and 5 bases stayed unmatched. In nucleotides, the CDR3 is TGCGCCAGCTCCGGGACAGTCAACACCGGGGAGCTGTTTTTT. It specifies CASSGTVNTGELFF.